The sequence of this T cell receptor beta chain was determined in a study of CD8 T cells in ankylosing spondylitis. Study-wide results and limits: Characteristic of ankylosing spondylitis blood, it appeared, was a TCR beta motif comprising eight highly homologous variants. There was reportedly significant enrichment of clones that were disease-linked in matched ankylosing spondylitis synovial fluid.

Losses at the gene ends were 5 bases for V and 1 base for J; bases not matched to a gene: 13. The CDR3 is 17 residues long. One entry per CDR3 protein results from TCRdb running MiXCR on the 5' RACE reads. The repertoire holds 500,000 to 550,000 distinct CDR3 sequences, with roughly 13% as singletons. This clonotype was observed a handful of times. What it recognizes is unknown. The chain is built from TRBV12-3 or TRBV12-4 and TRBJ2-5, with 7 bases fitting TRBD2. Input material: blood, either unsorted or a sorted T cell fraction (not recorded which). The clonotype originates from a male donor with ankylosing spondylitis. CDR3 DNA sequence: TGTGCCAGCAGTCCCTTCGGCCCGGGACTATCCCAAGAGACCCAGTACTTC. It specifies CASSPFGPGLSQETQYF.